This T cell receptor (beta chain) was observed in a study of identical twins' blood T cells. Study findings and constraints: Top TCRbeta clonotypes were shared more with twin than unrelated donors.

A previously described protocol, modified, built RNA-based TCR cDNA libraries. TCRdb ran MiXCR on the 5' RACE reads and lists one entry per CDR3 protein. The sample has 300,000 to 400,000 distinct CDR3 sequences, under 30% seen once; the top ten hold roughly 5.5%. The table lists this clonotype with a few counts. Its target is not known. Donors were six healthy women in three monozygous twin pairs. Trimming removed 5 bases from V and 6 bases from J, with 17 bases in between. Germline V gene data show CDR1 as LNHDA and CDR2 as SQIVND (reference sequence). This CDR3 spans 15 amino acids. The material sequenced was PBMCs. This clonotype was obtained from a woman between 18 and 50 years old in good health. This chain links TRBV19 with TRBJ1-5; tentative D call: TRBD1 (5 bases). The CDR3 spells CASSPLEGVGQPQHF. CDR3 nucleotides: TGTGCCAGTAGTCCTTTAGAAGGGGTAGGTCAGCCCCAGCATTTT.